Below, 11 T cell receptor beta chains from the same sample are listed, as sequenced in a study of blood T cell repertoires in COVID-19. Profiling relied on immunoSEQ multiplex PCR, and the TCRdb table lists in-frame clones only, not all of them. The sample lists about 460,000 clones; approximately 91% were seen once. Sequencing used PBMCs or T cells enriched from blood (not recorded which). The receptors here all came from a woman aged 55-70 years who had recovered from COVID-19.

The table lists this clone with a few counts. The chain links TRBV9 to TRBJ1-2; no reliable D call. V lost 3 bases to trimming and J lost 4 bases, with 10 bases between them. This CDR3 has 13 residues. Germline V lookup: CDR1 SGDLS, CDR2 YYNGEE. CDR3 loop: CASSGGSRYGYTF. DNA for the CDR3: TGTGCCAGCAGCGGAGGCAGCCGCTATGGCTACACCTTC.

V is TRBV18 and J is TRBJ1-3; D is perhaps TRBD1 (6 bases). V lost 6 bases and J 4 bases, leaving 13 bases between the germline ends. The CDR3 is 14 amino acids. In germline, CDR1 is KGHSH, CDR2 LQKENI. CDR3 residues: CASSSDSTGNTIYF. DNA for the CDR3: TGTGCCAGCTCCTCGGACAGTACGGGAAACACCATATATTTT.

The chain carries TRBV5-4 and TRBJ1-4, with a tentative D call TRBD1 (5 bases). V shed 4 bases and J shed 3 bases, with 13 bases lying between them. CDR3 size: 15 residues. Germline V gene lookup returns CDR1 SGHNT and CDR2 YYREEE (reference sequence). CDR3 sequence: CASSPRGVSNEKLFF. As DNA, the CDR3 is TGTGCCAGCAGCCCGCGGGGGGTGTCTAATGAAAAACTGTTTTTT.

The rearrangement links TRBV2 to TRBJ1-2; 9 bases are a match to TRBD1. V dropped 3 bases and J dropped 6; count of bases not matched to a gene: 5. From germline, CDR1 is SNHLY and CDR2 FYNNEI. The CDR3 spans 14 residues. The CDR3 reads CASSEEGTGNGYTF. CDR3 nucleotide sequence: TGTGCCAGCAGTGAGGAGGGGACAGGGAATGGCTACACCTTC.

The genes are TRBV7-2 and TRBJ2-7, with TRBD2 identical over 10 bases. This CDR3 spans 16 amino acids. The ends lost 1 base at V and 2 bases at J; junction bases unmatched: 5. CDR1 and CDR2 (germline): SGHTA, FQGNSA. CDR3 in amino acids: CASSLDPSGGPYEQYV. In nucleotides, the CDR3 is TGTGCCAGCAGCTTAGATCCTAGCGGGGGCCCCTACGAGCAGTACGTC.

The chain joins TRBV7-6 to TRBJ1-3; D call uncertain. This CDR3 is built from 15 residues. Germline values: CDR1 SGHVS, CDR2 FNYEAQ. The V and J ends lost 5 bases and 0 bases respectively, with 11 bases between them. This CDR3 is CASSPPRDSGNTIYF. The CDR3 nucleotides are TGTGCCAGCAGCCCCCCGAGGGACTCTGGAAACACCATATATTTT.

The chain is built from TRBV11-2 and TRBJ2-7; possible D gene TRBD1, 6 bases. There are 15 residues in the CDR3. Per the germline V gene, CDR1 is SGHAT and CDR2 is FQNNGV. The V end was cut by 5 bases, the J end by 0 bases, with 14 bases between. CDR3 region: CASSVAPDSSYEQYV. CDR3 DNA: TGTGCCAGCAGCGTCGCTCCGGACAGCTCCTACGAGCAGTACGTC.

The V and J genes are TRBV5-4 and TRBJ2-1, with 10 nucleotides matching TRBD2. The CDR3 extends over 13 amino acids. V shed 6 bases and J 14 bases; nucleotides not matched to a gene: 11. Germline CDR1 SGHNT, CDR2 YYREEE (reference sequence). CDR3 bases: TGTGCCAGCAATCAGCGGGGGGGCCGTTTAAAGTTCTTC. The encoded protein is CASNQRGGRLKFF.

The chain uses TRBV2 and TRBJ2-3; TRBD1 agrees at 7 bases. CDR3 length: 13 amino acids. Germline V gene sequence: CDR1 SNHLY, CDR2 FYNNEI. Trimming took 7 bases from V and 3 from J; bases not matched to a gene: 4. The CDR3, as DNA: TGTGCCAGCAACAGACAGGGAACAGATACGCAGTATTTT. This codes for CASNRQGTDTQYF.

The chain joins TRBV30 to TRBJ1-1, with D possibly being TRBD1 (6 bases). Trimming cost V 5 bases and J 1 base, with 11 bases left between them. Germline CDR1 is GTSNPN and CDR2 is SVGIG (reference sequence). The CDR3 loop spans 13 amino acids. CDR3: CAWAGQPNTEAFF. CDR3 bases: TGTGCCTGGGCCGGACAGCCGAACACTGAAGCTTTCTTT.

The count of this clone is one. J is TRBJ2-5 and V is TRBV2; 10 positions agree with TRBD2. The junction had 7 bases not matched to a gene; V was cut back by 4 bases and J by 5 bases. This CDR3 spans 15 amino acids. The germline gives CDR1 SNHLY, CDR2 FYNNEI. CDR3 residues: CASSVPSGGLETQYF. For the CDR3, the DNA is TGTGCCAGCAGTGTGCCTAGCGGGGGCCTGGAGACCCAGTACTTC.